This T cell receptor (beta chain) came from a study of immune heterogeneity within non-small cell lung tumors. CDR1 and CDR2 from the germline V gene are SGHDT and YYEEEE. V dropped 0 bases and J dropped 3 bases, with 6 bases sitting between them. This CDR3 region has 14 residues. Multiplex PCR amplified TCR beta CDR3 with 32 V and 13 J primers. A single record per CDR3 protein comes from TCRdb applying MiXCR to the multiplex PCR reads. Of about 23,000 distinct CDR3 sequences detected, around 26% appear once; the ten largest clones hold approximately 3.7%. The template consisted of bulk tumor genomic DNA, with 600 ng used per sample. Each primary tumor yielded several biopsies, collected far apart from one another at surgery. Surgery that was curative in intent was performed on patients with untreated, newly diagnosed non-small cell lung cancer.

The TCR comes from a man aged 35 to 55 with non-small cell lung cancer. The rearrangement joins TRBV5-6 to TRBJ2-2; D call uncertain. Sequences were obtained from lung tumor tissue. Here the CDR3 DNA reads TGTGCCAGCAGCTTGGTGCCGGACACCGGGGAGCTGTTTTTT. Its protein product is CASSLVPDTGELFF.